The rows below give T cell receptor beta chains drawn from one sample of a study of CD8+CD57+ T cells in acquired aplastic anemia. Each CDR3 protein is one row after TCRdb ran MiXCR on the reads. The sample consists of fewer than 250,000 distinct CDR3 sequences, around 59% of them appearing once. The sample taken for sequencing was sorted CD4+, CD8+, or CD8+CD57+ T cells (not recorded which) from PBMCs. All receptors derive from a human donor in good health, serving as a control. CDR3s include the opening cysteine and the closing phenylalanine or tryptophan. D genes are given only for firm matches. A clone size is listed for some rows: how often the clone was seen (once, few, many), or a class if it is expanded.

CDR3 DNA	CDR3 protein	J gene	V gene	D gene	clone size
TGCAGTGCTAGAGCCTCGGGACTTCTTACCAGCTACGAGCAGTACTTC	CSARASGLLTSYEQYF	TRBJ2-7	TRBV20-1	NA	NA
TGTGCCAGCACCCGGACAGTGGGACAGCCCCAGCATTTT	CASTRTVGQPQHF	TRBJ1-5	TRBV12-3/TRBV12-4	NA	many
TGCAGTGCTACTGCAGGGAACTACGAGCAGTACTTC	CSATAGNYEQYF	TRBJ2-7	TRBV20-1	NA	many
TGTGCCAGCAGTAGTTCCAGGGGCGTTAATGAAAAACTGTTTTTT	CASSSSRGVNEKLFF	TRBJ1-4	TRBV12-3/TRBV12-4	NA	few
TGTGCCAGCAGCCAGAGGACAGGGGGGGTTCAAGAGACCCAGTACTTC	CASSQRTGGVQETQYF	TRBJ2-5	TRBV4-2	TRBD1	many
TGCGCCAGCAGTGTCGGGACAGGGATGGTTGAGCAGTTCTTC	CASSVGTGMVEQFF	TRBJ2-1	TRBV10-1	TRBD1	NA
TGCAGTGCTATCGCGGGGGTGGGTTACGAGCAGTACTTC	CSAIAGVGYEQYF	TRBJ2-7	TRBV20-1	TRBD2	NA
TGCAGCGTTGAGGGGCGGGGATCCGAGACCCAGTACTTC	CSVEGRGSETQYF	TRBJ2-5	TRBV29-1	NA	NA
TGTGCCAGTAGGATCAAACAGGGGAACACTGAAGCTTTCTTT	CASRIKQGNTEAFF	TRBJ1-1	TRBV19	NA	NA
TGTGCCAGTAGTATCGGCTCAATCTCCTATGGCTACACCTTC	CASSIGSISYGYTF	TRBJ1-2	TRBV19	NA	once
TGTGCCAGCAGCTTCGGGACTAGCGGGACCCAGTACTTC	CASSFGTSGTQYF	TRBJ2-5	TRBV7-2	TRBD2	NA
TGTGCCAGTATACAGAGCCCATTCTCTGGAAACACCATATATTTT	CASIQSPFSGNTIYF	TRBJ1-3	TRBV19	NA	many
TGTGCCACCAGTCTTGGACTAGCGGGAGGTGAGCAGTATTTT	CATSLGLAGGEQYF	TRBJ2-3	TRBV24-1	TRBD2	NA
TGTGCCAGCAGCAGAGGGGAGGCTAGCACAGATACGCAGTATTTT	CASSRGEASTDTQYF	TRBJ2-3	TRBV7-7	NA	many
TGTGCCAGTAGTATCCAGGGGGTAAAATACGAGCAGTACTTC	CASSIQGVKYEQYF	TRBJ2-7	TRBV19	TRBD1	many
TGCGCCAGCAGCTGGGGGGACAGGGACGCCGGCTACACCTTC	CASSWGDRDAGYTF	TRBJ1-2	TRBV5-1	TRBD1	NA
TGCGCCAGCAGCTTGGGGGCGGGAGATGAAAAACTGTTTTTT	CASSLGAGDEKLFF	TRBJ1-4	TRBV5-1	NA	NA
TGCGCCAGCAGCCAAGATGCGGGGGGCGCAAACTATGGCTACACCTTC	CASSQDAGGANYGYTF	TRBJ1-2	TRBV4-3	NA	many
TGTGCCAGCAGCCGGGGGGGGATATCCTCTAATTCACCCCTCCACTTT	CASSRGGISSNSPLHF	TRBJ1-6	TRBV2	NA	once
TGTGCCAGCAGCTTAGAGGGCTTCAATCAGCCCCAGCATTTT	CASSLEGFNQPQHF	TRBJ1-5	TRBV7-2	NA	many
TGCGCCAGCATGGGACTAGCAGACACAGATACGCAGTATTTT	CASMGLADTDTQYF	TRBJ2-3	TRBV10-2	TRBD2	NA
TGCGCCAGCAGCTGGGCCCCGGACACTGAAGCTTTCTTT	CASSWAPDTEAFF	TRBJ1-1	TRBV5-1	NA	many
TGCGCCAGCAGCTCCGGCCCCGGCAGGGGAATCGACGAGCAGTACTTC	CASSSGPGRGIDEQYF	TRBJ2-7	TRBV7-2	NA	once